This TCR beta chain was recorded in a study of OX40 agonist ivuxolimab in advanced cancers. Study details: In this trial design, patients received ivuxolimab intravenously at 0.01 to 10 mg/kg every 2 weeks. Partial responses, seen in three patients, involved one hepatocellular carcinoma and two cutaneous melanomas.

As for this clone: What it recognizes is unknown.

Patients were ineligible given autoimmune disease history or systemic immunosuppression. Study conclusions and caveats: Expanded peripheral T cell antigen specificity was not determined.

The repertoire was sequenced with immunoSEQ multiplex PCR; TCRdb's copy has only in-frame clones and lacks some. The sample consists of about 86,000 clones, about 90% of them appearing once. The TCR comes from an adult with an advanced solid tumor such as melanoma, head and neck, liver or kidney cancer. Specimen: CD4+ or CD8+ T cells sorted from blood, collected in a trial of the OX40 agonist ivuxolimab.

The CDR3 here is CASSFLTASGHYSYEQYF. Written as DNA, the CDR3 is TGTGCCAGCAGCTTTCTGACGGCCTCGGGACACTACTCCTACGAGCAGTACTTC. V is TRBV5-8 and J is TRBJ2-7; the D gene is possibly TRBD1 (6 bases). This CDR3 contains 18 residues. The germline V gene has CDR1 SGHTS and CDR2 YDEGEE. V was cut by 2 bases and J by 0 bases, with 21 bases left in between.